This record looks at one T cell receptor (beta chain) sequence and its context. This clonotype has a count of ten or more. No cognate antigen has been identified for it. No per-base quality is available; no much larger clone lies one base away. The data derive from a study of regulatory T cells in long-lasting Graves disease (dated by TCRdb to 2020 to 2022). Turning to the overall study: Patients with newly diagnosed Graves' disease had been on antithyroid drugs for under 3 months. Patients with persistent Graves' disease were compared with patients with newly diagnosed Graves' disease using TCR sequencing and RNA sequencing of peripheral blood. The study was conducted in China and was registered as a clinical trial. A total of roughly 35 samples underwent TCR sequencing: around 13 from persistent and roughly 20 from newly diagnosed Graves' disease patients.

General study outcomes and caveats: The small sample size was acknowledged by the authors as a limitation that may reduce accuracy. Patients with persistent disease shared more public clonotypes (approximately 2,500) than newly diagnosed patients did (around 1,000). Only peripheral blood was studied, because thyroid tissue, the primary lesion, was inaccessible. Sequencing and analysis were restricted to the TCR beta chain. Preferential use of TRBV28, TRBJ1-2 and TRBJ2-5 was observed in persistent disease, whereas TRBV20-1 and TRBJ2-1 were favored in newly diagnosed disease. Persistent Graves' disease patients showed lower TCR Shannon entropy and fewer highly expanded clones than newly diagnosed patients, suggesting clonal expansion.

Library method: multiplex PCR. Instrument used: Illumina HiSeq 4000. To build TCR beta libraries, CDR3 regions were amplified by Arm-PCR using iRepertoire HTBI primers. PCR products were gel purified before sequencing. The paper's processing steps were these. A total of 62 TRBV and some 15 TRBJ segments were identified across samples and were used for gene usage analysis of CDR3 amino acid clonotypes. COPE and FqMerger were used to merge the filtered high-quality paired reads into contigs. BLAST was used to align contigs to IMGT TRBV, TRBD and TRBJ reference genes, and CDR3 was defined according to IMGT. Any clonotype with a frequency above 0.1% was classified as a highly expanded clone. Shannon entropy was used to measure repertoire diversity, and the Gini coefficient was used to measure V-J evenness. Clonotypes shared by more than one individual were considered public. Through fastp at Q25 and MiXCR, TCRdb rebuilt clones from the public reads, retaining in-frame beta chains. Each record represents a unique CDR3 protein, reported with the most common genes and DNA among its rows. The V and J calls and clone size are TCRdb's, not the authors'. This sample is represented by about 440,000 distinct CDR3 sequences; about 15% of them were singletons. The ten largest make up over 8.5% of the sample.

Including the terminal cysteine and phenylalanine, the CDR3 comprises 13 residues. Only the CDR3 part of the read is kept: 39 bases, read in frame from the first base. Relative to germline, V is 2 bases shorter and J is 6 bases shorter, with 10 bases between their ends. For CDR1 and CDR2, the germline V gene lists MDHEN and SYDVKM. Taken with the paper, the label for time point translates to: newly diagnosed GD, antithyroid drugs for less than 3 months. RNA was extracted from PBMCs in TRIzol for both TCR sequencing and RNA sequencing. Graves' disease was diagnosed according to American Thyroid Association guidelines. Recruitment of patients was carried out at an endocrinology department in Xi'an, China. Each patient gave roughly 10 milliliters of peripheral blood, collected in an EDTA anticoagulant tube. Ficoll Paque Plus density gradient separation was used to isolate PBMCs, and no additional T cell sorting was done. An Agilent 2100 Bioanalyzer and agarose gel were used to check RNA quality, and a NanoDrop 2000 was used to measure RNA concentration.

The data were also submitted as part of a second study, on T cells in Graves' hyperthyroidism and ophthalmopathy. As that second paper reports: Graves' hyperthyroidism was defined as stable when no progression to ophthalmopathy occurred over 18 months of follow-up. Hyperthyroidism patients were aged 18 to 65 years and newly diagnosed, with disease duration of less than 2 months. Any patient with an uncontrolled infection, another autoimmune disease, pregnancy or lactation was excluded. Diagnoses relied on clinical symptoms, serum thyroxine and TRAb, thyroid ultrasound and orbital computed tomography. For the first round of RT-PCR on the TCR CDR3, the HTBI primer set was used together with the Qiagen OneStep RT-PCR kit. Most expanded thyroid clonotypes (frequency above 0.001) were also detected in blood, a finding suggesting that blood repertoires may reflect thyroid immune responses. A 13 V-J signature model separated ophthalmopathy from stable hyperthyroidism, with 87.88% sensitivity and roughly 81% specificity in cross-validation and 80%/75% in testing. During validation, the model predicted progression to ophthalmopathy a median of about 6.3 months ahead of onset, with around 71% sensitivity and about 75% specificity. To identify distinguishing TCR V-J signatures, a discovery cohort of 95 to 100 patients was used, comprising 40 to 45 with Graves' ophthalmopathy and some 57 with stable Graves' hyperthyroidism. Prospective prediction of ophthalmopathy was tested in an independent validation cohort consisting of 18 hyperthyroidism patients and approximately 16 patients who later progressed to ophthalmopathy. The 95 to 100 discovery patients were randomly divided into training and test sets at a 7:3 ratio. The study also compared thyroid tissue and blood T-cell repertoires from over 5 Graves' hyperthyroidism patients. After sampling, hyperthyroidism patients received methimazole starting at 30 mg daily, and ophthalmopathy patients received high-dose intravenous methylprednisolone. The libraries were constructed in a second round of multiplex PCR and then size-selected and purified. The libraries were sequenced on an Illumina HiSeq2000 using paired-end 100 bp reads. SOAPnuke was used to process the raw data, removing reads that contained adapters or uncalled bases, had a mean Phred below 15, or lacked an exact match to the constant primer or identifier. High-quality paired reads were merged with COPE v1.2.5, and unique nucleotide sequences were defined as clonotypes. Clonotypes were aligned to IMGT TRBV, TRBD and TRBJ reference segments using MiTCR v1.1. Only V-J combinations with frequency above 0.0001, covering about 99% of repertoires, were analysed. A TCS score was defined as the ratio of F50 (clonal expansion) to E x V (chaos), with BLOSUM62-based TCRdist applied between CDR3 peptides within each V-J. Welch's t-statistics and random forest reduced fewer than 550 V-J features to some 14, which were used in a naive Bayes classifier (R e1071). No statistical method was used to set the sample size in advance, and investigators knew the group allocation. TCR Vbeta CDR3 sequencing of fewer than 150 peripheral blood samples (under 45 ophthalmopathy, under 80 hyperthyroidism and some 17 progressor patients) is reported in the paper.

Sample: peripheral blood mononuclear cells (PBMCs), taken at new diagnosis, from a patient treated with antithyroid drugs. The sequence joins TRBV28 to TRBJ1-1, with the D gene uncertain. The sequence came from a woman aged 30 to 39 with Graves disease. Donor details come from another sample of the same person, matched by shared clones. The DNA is TGTGCCAGCAGTTTAGCCCTGGGAGCTGAAGCTTTCTTT. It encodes CASSLALGAEAFF.